These 8 T cell receptor beta chains came from one sample sequenced in a study of identifying expanded T cells in peripheral blood (dated by TCRdb to the late 2010s). Receptor amplification or capture employed the immunoSEQ multiplex PCR assay. TCRdb re-hosts the immuneACCESS table, in-frame sequences only. Its copies lack some clones; in the studies checked, an unresolved V gene accounts for under half of them, and the cause for the rest is not known. The sample table shows around 80,000 clones, and roughly 90% are seen once. The biggest ten clones account for more than 2.5% of the sample. Sequencing was done on a sample of blood. The receptors derive from a person between 18 and 75 years old in good health.

A single count supports this clone. The chain is built from TRBV6-1 and TRBJ2-3, with 8 bases fitting TRBD1. Germline CDR1 MNHNS, CDR2 SASEGT. J gave up 4 bases and V 0 bases, and 3 bases lay outside the gene matches. The CDR3 has 15 residues. The CDR3 bases are TGTGCCAGCAGTGAAGCCCCAGGGGGCGCAGATACGCAGTATTTT. It translates to CASSEAPGGADTQYF.

The chain joins TRBV5-1 to TRBJ2-3, with 10 bases fitting TRBD1. CDR1 is SGHRS and CDR2 is YFSETQ in the germline V gene. V lost 4 bases and J lost 5; bases outside the gene matches: 7. There are 15 residues in the CDR3. The CDR3 region has the DNA TGCGCCAGCAGCCCCCGGGACAGGGGTCAAGATACGCAGTATTTT. Translation gives CASSPRDRGQDTQYF.

V and J are TRBV5-5 and TRBJ2-3, with 8 bases matching TRBD2. The germline gives CDR1 SGHKS, CDR2 YYEKEE (reference sequence). Trimming at V came to 5 bases and at J to 1 base, leaving 6 bases not matched to a gene. This CDR3 comprises 15 residues. Written as DNA, the CDR3 is TGTGCCAGCAGTATCGGGAGGGTGGGCACAGATACGCAGTATTTT. Translating it yields CASSIGRVGTDTQYF.

The rearrangement joins TRBV21-1 to TRBJ1-1; TRBD1, the D gene given by the table, was not confirmed from the DNA. TRBV21-1 is noted as a pseudogene. This CDR3 has 15 amino acids. The CDR3 region is CASSGTVYVRTEAFF. The CDR3 nucleotides read TGTGCCAGCTCCGGGACAGTTTATGTTCGGACTGAAGCTTTCTTT.

The V and J genes are TRBV9 and TRBJ1-2; D call uncertain. Germline V gene sequence: CDR1 SGDLS, CDR2 YYNGEE. Trimming took off 0 bases at V and 8 bases at J, with 14 bases between the two ends. The CDR3 is 14 residues long. CDR3 sequence (DNA): TGTGCCAGCAGCGTAGAGGGAACAGCGGGCGGCTACACCTTC. Amino acids: CASSVEGTAGGYTF.

In this sample, this clone turned up once. The chain carries TRBV6-6 and TRBJ2-2; weak D call: TRBD2 (6 bases). V was trimmed by 6 bases and J by 2 bases, leaving 13 bases between them. Per germline, CDR1 MNHNY and CDR2 SVGAGI (reference sequence). CDR3 length: 15 residues. The CDR3 DNA is TGTGCCAGCAGGGGGACTTCCTCTAACACCGGGGAGCTGTTTTTT. Its protein product is CASRGTSSNTGELFF.

V usage is TRBV19 and J usage is TRBJ1-4; D may be TRBD1 (6 bases). Germline values: CDR1 LNHDA, CDR2 SQIVND (reference sequence). Trimming removed 3 bases at V and 7 bases at J, with 24 bases between. The CDR3 runs 18 residues. DNA of the CDR3: TGTGCCAGTAGTATCCCCCCTCTCTCGGGCAGGGGTGGTGAAAAACTGTTTTTT. It encodes CASSIPPLSGRGGEKLFF.

V is TRBV4-3 and J is TRBJ2-3; D is uncertain. The CDR3 contains 11 residues. Germline values: CDR1 LGHNA, CDR2 YSLEER. V was clipped by 1 base and J by 4 bases, with 0 bases between them. The CDR3 DNA sequence: TGCGCCAGCAGCCAAGCAGATACGCAGTATTTT. The encoded protein is CASSQADTQYF.